A single sample gave rise to the 4 T cell receptor beta chains below, sequenced in a study of graft-versus-host responses after intestinal transplantation. Antigens for these TCRs are unknown. The protocol was immunoSEQ multiplex PCR, while the TCRdb copy is restricted to in-frame clones and leaves out a portion. The sample has approximately 100,000 clones, about 88% seen once. The sample here was unstimulated CD4+ T cells sorted from spleen or lymph node cells, taken before intestinal transplant. Every receptor here comes from a human donor who received an intestinal transplant.

CDR3 residues: CSVDSSGGANEQFF. The CDR3 DNA sequence: TGCAGCGTTGATTCCAGCGGGGGGGCCAATGAGCAGTTCTTC. V is TRBV29-1 and J is TRBJ2-1, with 10 bases matching TRBD2. J gave up 6 bases and V 3 bases, and 5 bases lay outside the gene matches. Germline lookup yields CDR1 SQVTM and CDR2 ANQGSEA. The CDR3 sequence is 14 residues long.

The CDR3 region is CASWGQGPHEQYF. The CDR3 DNA sequence: TGTGCCAGCTGGGGACAGGGTCCTCACGAGCAGTACTTC. The J gene is TRBJ2-7, the V gene TRBV6-1; 9 bases align to TRBD1. The CDR3 has 13 residues. The germline CDR1 and CDR2 sequences are MNHNS and SASEGT. Losses at the gene ends were 8 bases for V and 5 bases for J; bases not matched to a gene: 7.

The chain joins TRBV5-1 to TRBJ2-5; TRBD1 matches 7 bases. V shed 2 bases and J 0 bases; nucleotides not matched to a gene: 1. This CDR3 has 14 amino acids. Germline values: CDR1 SGHRS, CDR2 YFSETQ. CDR3 residues: CASSLQGYQETQYF. CDR3 nucleotide sequence: TGCGCCAGCAGCTTACAGGGGTACCAAGAGACCCAGTACTTC. Full variable domain (rest looked up from reference TRBV5-1 and TRBJ2-5): KAGVTQTPRYLIKTRGQQVTLSCSPISGHRSVSWYQQTPGQGLQFLFEYFSETQRNKGNFPGRFSGRQFSNSRSEMNVSTLELGDSALYLCASSLQGYQETQYFGPGTRLLVL.

This chain connects TRBV18 to TRBJ2-7; 9 nucleotides agree with TRBD1. Trimming removed 3 bases from V and 8 bases from J; junction bases left unmatched: 5. Germline V gives CDR1 KGHSH, CDR2 LQKENI. The CDR3 is 13 amino acids. The CDR3 region is CASSPPGQGKQYF. The CDR3 DNA reads TGTGCCAGCTCACCCCCGGGACAGGGAAAGCAGTACTTC.